These 16 T cell receptor beta chains share one sample of origin, sequenced in a study of T cells in localized non-small cell lung cancer. Assay used: immunoSEQ multiplex PCR; TCRdb lists only in-frame clones, some missing. Here the sample spans 10,000 to 15,000 clones, around 84% being singletons. Sequences were derived from peripheral blood, sampled before any cancer treatment. The receptors originated from a male donor at least 60 years old with stage I squamous cell lung carcinoma.

This chain uses TRBV4-1 with TRBJ2-3; TRBD1 matches at 7 bases. V lost 4 bases to trimming and J lost 2 bases; unmatched junction nucleotides: 3. The CDR3 length is 14 residues. CDR1 is MGHRA and CDR2 is YSYEKL in the germline V gene. The CDR3: CASSRTGSTDTQYF. The CDR3 bases are TGCGCCAGCAGCCGGACAGGATCCACAGATACGCAGTATTTT.

In this sample, this clone turned up once. The chain employs TRBV30 and TRBJ2-1, with unresolved D. V was clipped by 4 bases and J by 8 bases, with 12 bases between them. The CDR3 is made up of 12 amino acids. From germline, CDR1 is GTSNPN and CDR2 SVGIG (reference sequence). CDR3 nucleotides: TGTGCCTGGACCAATTCCGGCCATGAGCAGTTCTTC. Residues: CAWTNSGHEQFF.

This chain uses TRBV9 with TRBJ2-2; tentative D call: TRBD2 (6 bases). Per the germline V gene, CDR1 is SGDLS and CDR2 is YYNGEE. The CDR3 runs 14 residues. V lost 1 base and J lost 7, with 11 bases in between. The DNA for the CDR3 is TGTGCCAGCAGCGTATGGGAGGAGGGCGGGGAGCTGTTTTTT. This encodes CASSVWEEGGELFF.

This chain links TRBV6-1 with TRBJ2-3; D ambiguous. Germline V gives CDR1 MNHNS, CDR2 SASEGT. V lost 9 bases to trimming and J lost 0 bases, with 13 bases between them. The CDR3 is 14 amino acids. The CDR3 sequence: CASRADTSTDTQYF. CDR3 nucleotides: TGTGCCAGTAGGGCTGACACTAGCACAGATACGCAGTATTTT.

This chain uses TRBV7-2 with TRBJ2-3; the D gene is possibly TRBD2 (6 bases). V gave up 5 bases and J gave up 1 base, with 13 bases separating them. CDR3 length: 15 amino acids. Germline lookup yields CDR1 SGHTA and CDR2 FQGNSA. CDR3 sequence reads: CASSASSARTDTQYF. In nucleotides, the CDR3 is TGTGCCAGCAGCGCCTCTAGCGCCCGCACAGATACGCAGTATTTT.

This chain joins TRBV5-4 and TRBJ2-7, with TRBD2 matching 10 bases. The CDR3 extends over 14 amino acids. The V gene's germline CDR1 is SGHNT and CDR2 YYREEE (reference sequence). The ends lost 0 bases at V and 7 bases at J; junction bases unmatched: 4. CDR3 in DNA: TGTGCCAGCAGCTTGGCGCTAGCGGGAGCAGAGCAGTACTTC. Amino acid sequence: CASSLALAGAEQYF.

A note on this clone: Distinct nucleotide sequences in the sample also encode this CDR3. The CDR3 DNA reads as TGTGCCAGCAGCGACCACCTGCAGCAGTACTTC. Its translation is CASSDHLQQYF. The chain uses TRBV7-9 and TRBJ2-7; D is unclear. The CDR3 consists of 11 residues. Per the germline V gene, CDR1 is SEHNR and CDR2 is FQNEAQ (reference sequence). Between the trimmed V and J ends, which lost 5 bases and 8 bases, there was a span of 10 bases.

This chain uses TRBV6-6 with TRBJ1-2; no clear D. Germline lookup yields CDR1 MNHNY and CDR2 SVGAGI (reference sequence). The CDR3 consists of 11 residues. Trimming cost V 7 bases and J 8 bases, with 11 bases left between them. CDR3 DNA sequence: TGTGCCAGCACCCGAGGCGGGGGCTACACCTTC. Protein: CASTRGGGYTF.

The chain carries TRBV21-1 and TRBJ2-7; the DNA was not used to check the table's D call, TRBD2. TRBV21-1 is an annotated pseudogene. The CDR3 has 15 amino acids. CDR3 nucleotide sequence: TGTGCCAGCAGCAAACGGACAAGCGGGAGCGGCGAGCAGTACTTC. Protein: CASSKRTSGSGEQYF.

The chain couples TRBV4-1 to TRBJ1-1; TRBD1 might be the D (5 bases). Germline V CDR1 and CDR2: MGHRA, YSYEKL. CDR3 length equals 15 residues. V lost 0 bases, J lost 0 bases, and 8 bases lay in between. The CDR3 nucleotides are TGCGCCAGCAGCCAAGAACCGGGGGTGAACACTGAAGCTTTCTTT. Encoded protein: CASSQEPGVNTEAFF.

This chain links TRBV25-1 with TRBJ1-2, with D possibly matching TRBD1 (5 bases). This CDR3 contains 13 residues. CDR1 is MGHDK, CDR2 SYGVNS, per germline. V was pared by 1 base and J by 8 bases, with 11 bases between. The CDR3 reads CASSESLRGGYTF. The CDR3 DNA reads as TGTGCCAGCAGTGAATCTCTGCGGGGCGGCTACACCTTC.

The V gene is TRBV11-2, the J gene TRBJ1-3; the D gene is possibly TRBD1 (5 bases). With 2 bases removed from V and 5 bases from J, the gap between germline ends came to 13 bases. This CDR3 region has 15 residues. CDR1 and CDR2 (germline): SGHAT, FQNNGV. The CDR3 sequence: CASSLLRAGRNTIYF. The CDR3 DNA follows: TGTGCCAGCAGCTTATTACGGGCAGGGAGAAACACCATATATTTT.

The chain links TRBV9 to TRBJ2-5; weak D call: TRBD1 (6 bases). This CDR3 spans 15 amino acids. Trimming took 3 bases from V and 2 from J, leaving 14 bases between them. CDR1 and CDR2 from the germline V gene are SGDLS and YYNGEE. The CDR3 loop reads CASSGFGTTQETQYF. The CDR3 nucleotides read TGTGCCAGCAGCGGGTTTGGGACAACGCAAGAGACCCAGTACTTC.

The rearrangement links TRBV6-1 to TRBJ2-7, with 12 bases identical to TRBD2. Looked up from germline, CDR1 is MNHNS and CDR2 is SASEGT. The CDR3 is made up of 15 amino acids. The V segment lost 2 bases and the J segment 6 bases; nucleotides outside the gene matches: 5. CDR3 nucleotides: TGTGCCAGCAGTGAAACTCTAGCGGGAGGGGGCGAGCAGTACTTC. It encodes CASSETLAGGGEQYF.

The table lists this clone with a count of one. This chain connects TRBV7-8 to TRBJ2-7, with D tentatively TRBD1 (6 bases). The germline V gene encodes CDR1 SGHVS and CDR2 FQNEAQ. V was cut by 0 bases and J by 5 bases, with 11 bases left in between. The CDR3 totals 14 residues. CDR3 region: CASSLATRGNEQYF. CDR3 coding DNA: TGTGCCAGCAGCTTAGCGACCAGGGGCAACGAGCAGTACTTC.

As regards this clone: The sample contains more than one DNA sequence encoding this CDR3. V gene TRBV19 combines with J gene TRBJ2-2; D may correspond to TRBD1 or TRBD2 (6 bases each). Looked up from germline, CDR1 is LNHDA and CDR2 is SQIVND (reference sequence). With 1 base removed from V and 6 bases from J, the gap between germline ends came to 9 bases. CDR3 length: 14 residues. The CDR3 coding sequence is TGTGCCAGTAGTATAGCGGAGGGGGCCGGGGAGCTGTTTTTT. This translates into CASSIAEGAGELFF. The variable domain in full, with the rest retrieved from reference TRBV19 and TRBJ2-2, is DGGITQSPKYLFRKEGQNVTLSCEQNLNHDAMYWYRQDPGQGLRLIYYSQIVNDFQKGDIAEGYSVSREKKESFPLTVTSAQKNPTAFYLCASSIAEGAGELFFGEGSRLTVL.